This T cell receptor (beta chain) emerged from a study of blood T cell repertoires in COVID-19 (dated by TCRdb to the early 2020s). In terms of the full investigation: Samples covering the acute and convalescent phases of COVID-19 were provided by collaborators in the United States, Italy and Spain. The prospective study material was composed of cDNA or gDNA derived from T cells, B-cell-depleted T cells, or PBMCs. Subjects who had been exposed to COVID-19, were actively infected with it, or had recovered from it provided the deeply sampled blood TCRbeta repertoires that made up the dataset. A freely available public database, intended as a resource for researchers studying the immune response to SARS-CoV-2, is where the repertoires were released. The samples were drawn from two sources: the first 160 participants of the ongoing ImmuneRACE study, and fewer than 1,500 subjects contributed by 6 global collaborators. Sample metadata almost always included a de-identified subject ID, COVID-19 status, age in years and sex. Where available, HLA class I and class II types were taken from metadata supplied by the sample provider and were not determined by assay-based typing. Summary of the overall study and its limitations: How much clinical and demographic metadata was included differed by source and by participant, and the metadata was provided uncurated.

This clone appeared once. What antigen it recognizes has not been identified. Per-base quality was not reported, and no clone a single base away is much larger than it. Samples from volunteer blood donors who had recovered from COVID-19 were contributed by a second Seattle source. Whole blood was collected in K2EDTA tubes by collaborating institutions according to the institutions' own protocols. For TCRbeta analysis, collaborator samples were shipped as frozen whole blood, as isolated PBMCs, or as DNA extracted from either sample type. CDR1 and CDR2 are read off the germline V gene as SGHTA and FQGTGA. Germline trimming: 3 bases from V, 2 bases from J; junction bases outside gene matches: 4. The CDR3 sequence holds 15 residues, the cysteine and phenylalanine included. Only the CDR3 part of the read is kept: 45 bases, read in frame from the first base. TCRbeta CDR3 regions were amplified from genomic DNA using the immunoSEQ Assay, a bias-controlled multiplex PCR. The published analysis was carried out like this. Within the assay, amplification of reference gene primers was used to estimate how many nucleated cells each sample contained. Sequence reads were collapsed and filtered to measure the absolute abundance of every unique TCRbeta CDR3 rearrangement. Productive Simpson clonality was computed per sample as the square root of Simpson's diversity index over productive rearrangements. Held by TCRdb, this immuneACCESS table contains in-frame sequences only and omits some clones. Under half of the omission traces to an unresolved V gene where checked; the cause of the rest is unknown. V and J calls plus clone size are reproduced from that table; the DNA served to infer D and trimming. The sample table contains about 220,000 clones; only one count was recorded for roughly four fifths of them. The ten largest clones take up 3% to 3.5% of the sample.

The rearranged segments are TRBV7-3 and TRBJ2-3; 8 middle bases align to TRBD2. The sample was peripheral blood. This TCR was sampled from a woman aged 25 to 39 who had recovered from COVID-19. The encoded CDR3 is CASSFAGGNTDTQYF. The sequenced DNA is TGTGCCAGCAGCTTCGCGGGAGGAAACACAGATACGCAGTATTTT.